One T cell receptor (beta chain) is described in this entry. The sample has other DNA sequences that encode this CDR3 too. This specimen comes from a study of shared clonotypes between healthy human individuals. Turning to the study itself: The cohort had two women and a few men, ages 18 to 49.

The germline V gene encodes CDR1 SGHTA and CDR2 FQGNSA. This CDR3 spans 15 amino acids. V trimming: 5 bases; J trimming: 3 bases; junction bases outside the gene matches: 9. Assay used: immunoSEQ multiplex PCR; TCRdb lists only in-frame clones, some missing. The data show around 430,000 clones, with more than 75% seen just once and roughly 13% held by the top ten. Material for sequencing was PBMCs. The chain links TRBV7-2 to TRBJ2-7; TRBD2 matches 8 bases. The sequence was obtained from a woman between 35 and 50 years old in good health. Some clones in this sample may be carry-over from other donors' samples. In DNA, the CDR3 is TGTGCCAGCAGCCCCGACCTAGCGGGCGTCTACGAGCAGTACTTC. It translates to CASSPDLAGVYEQYF.